This T cell receptor beta chain was captured in a study of blood T cell repertoires in COVID-19. Trimming took 4 bases from V and 8 from J; bases not matched to a gene: 5. This CDR3 is built from 14 residues. Germline V lookup: CDR1 LGHNA, CDR2 YSLEER. Libraries were prepared by immunoSEQ multiplex PCR; TCRdb keeps only in-frame clonotypes and omits some of them. The sample holds about 18,000 clones, more than 70% seen once. Participant ages covered roughly 18 to 89 years across 20 to 25 US areas. The clonotype originates from a woman aged 30 to 39 who had recovered from COVID-19. Sequenced: PBMCs or T cells enriched from blood (not recorded which). The chain joins TRBV4-3 to TRBJ1-4, with 9 nucleotides matching TRBD1. CDR3 DNA sequence: TGCGCCAGCAGCCCGGGACAGGGTGGGGAAAAACTGTTTTTT. Protein sequence: CASSPGQGGEKLFF.